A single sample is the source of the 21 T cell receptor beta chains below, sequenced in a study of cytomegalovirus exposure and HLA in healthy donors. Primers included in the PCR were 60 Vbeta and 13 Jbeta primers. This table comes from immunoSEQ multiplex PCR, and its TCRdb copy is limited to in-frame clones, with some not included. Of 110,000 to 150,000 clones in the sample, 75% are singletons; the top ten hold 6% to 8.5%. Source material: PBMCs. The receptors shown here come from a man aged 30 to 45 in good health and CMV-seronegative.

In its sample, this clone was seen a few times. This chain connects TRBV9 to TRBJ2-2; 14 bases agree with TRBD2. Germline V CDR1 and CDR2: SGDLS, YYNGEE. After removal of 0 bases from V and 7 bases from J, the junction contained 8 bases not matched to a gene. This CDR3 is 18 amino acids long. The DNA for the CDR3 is TGTGCCAGCAGCGTAGGACTAGCGGGAGGGCCGGCGGGCGGGGAGCTGTTTTTT. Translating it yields CASSVGLAGGPAGGELFF.

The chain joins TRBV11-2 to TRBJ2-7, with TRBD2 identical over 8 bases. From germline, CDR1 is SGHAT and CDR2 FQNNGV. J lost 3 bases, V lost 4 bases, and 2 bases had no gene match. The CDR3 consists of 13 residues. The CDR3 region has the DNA TGTGCCAGCAGCTCGGGGGGGTTCTACGAGCAGTACTTC. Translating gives CASSSGGFYEQYF.

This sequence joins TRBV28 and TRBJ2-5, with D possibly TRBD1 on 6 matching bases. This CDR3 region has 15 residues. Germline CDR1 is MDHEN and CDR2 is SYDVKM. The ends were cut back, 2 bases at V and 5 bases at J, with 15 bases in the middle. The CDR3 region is CASSLEPWQGETQYF. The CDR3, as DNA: TGTGCCAGCAGTTTAGAACCCTGGCAGGGGGAGACCCAGTACTTC.

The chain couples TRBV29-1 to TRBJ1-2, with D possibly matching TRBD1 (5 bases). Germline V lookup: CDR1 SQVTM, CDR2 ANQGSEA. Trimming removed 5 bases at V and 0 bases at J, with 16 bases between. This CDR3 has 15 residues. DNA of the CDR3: TGCAGCGTTCCTACCGGGGGGATTACTAACTATGGCTACACCTTC. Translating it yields CSVPTGGITNYGYTF.

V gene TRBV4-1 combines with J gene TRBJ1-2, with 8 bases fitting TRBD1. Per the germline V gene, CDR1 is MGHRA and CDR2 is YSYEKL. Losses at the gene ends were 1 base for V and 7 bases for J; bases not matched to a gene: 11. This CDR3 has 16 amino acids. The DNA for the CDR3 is TGCGCCAGCAGCCAAGCGTTCGGGCAGGGGGCTTTTGGCTACACCTTC. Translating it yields CASSQAFGQGAFGYTF.

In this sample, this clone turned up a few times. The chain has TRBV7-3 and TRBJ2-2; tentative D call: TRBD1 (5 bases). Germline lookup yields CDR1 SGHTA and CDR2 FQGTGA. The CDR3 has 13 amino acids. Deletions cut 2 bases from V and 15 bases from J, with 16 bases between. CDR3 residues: CASSLGAQGRVFF. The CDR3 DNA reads TGTGCCAGCAGCTTAGGGGCGCAGGGCCGGGTGTTTTTT.

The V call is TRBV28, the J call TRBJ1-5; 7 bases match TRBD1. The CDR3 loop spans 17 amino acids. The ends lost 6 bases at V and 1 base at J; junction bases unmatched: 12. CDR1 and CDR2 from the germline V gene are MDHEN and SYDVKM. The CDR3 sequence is CASSPARQGISNQPQHF. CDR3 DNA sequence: TGTGCCAGCAGCCCCGCTAGACAGGGCATCAGCAATCAGCCCCAGCATTTT.

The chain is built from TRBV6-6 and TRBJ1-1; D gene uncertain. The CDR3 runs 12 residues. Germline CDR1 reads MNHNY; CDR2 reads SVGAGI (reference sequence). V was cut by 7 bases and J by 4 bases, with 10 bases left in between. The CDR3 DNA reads TGTGCCAGCATTGCGGAGTTCACTGAAGCTTTCTTT. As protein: CASIAEFTEAFF.

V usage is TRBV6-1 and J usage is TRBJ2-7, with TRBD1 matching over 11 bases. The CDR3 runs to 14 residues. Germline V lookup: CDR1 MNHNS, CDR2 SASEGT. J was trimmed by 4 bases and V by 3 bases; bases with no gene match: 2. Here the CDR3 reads CASSEGQGGYEQYF. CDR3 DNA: TGTGCCAGCAGTGAGGGACAGGGGGGTTACGAGCAGTACTTC.

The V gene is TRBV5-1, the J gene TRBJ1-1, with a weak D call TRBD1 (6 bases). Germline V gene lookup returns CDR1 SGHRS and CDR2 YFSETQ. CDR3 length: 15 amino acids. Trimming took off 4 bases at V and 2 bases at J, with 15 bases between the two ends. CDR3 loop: CASSKDTGLNTEAFF. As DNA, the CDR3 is TGCGCCAGCAGCAAGGACACAGGGTTAAACACTGAAGCTTTCTTT.

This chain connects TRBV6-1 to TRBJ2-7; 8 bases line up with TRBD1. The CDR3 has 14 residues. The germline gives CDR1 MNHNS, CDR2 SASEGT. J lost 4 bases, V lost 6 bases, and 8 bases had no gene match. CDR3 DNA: TGTGCCAGCAGCACGACAGGGGCTCGGTACGAGCAGTACTTC. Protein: CASSTTGARYEQYF.

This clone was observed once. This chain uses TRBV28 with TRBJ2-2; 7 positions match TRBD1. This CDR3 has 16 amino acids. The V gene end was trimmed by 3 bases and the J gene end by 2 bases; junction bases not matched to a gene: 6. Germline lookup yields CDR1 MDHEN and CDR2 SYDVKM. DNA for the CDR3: TGTGCCAGCAGTTTTGTCGGACAGGCTAACACCGGGGAGCTGTTTTTT. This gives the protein CASSFVGQANTGELFF.

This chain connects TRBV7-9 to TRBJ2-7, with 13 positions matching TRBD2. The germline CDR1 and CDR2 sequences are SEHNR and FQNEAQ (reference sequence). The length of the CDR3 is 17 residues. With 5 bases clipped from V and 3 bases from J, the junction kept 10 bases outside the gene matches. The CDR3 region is CASSTQTSGGFLYEQYF. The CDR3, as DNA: TGTGCCAGCAGCACCCAGACTAGCGGGGGGTTTCTCTACGAGCAGTACTTC.

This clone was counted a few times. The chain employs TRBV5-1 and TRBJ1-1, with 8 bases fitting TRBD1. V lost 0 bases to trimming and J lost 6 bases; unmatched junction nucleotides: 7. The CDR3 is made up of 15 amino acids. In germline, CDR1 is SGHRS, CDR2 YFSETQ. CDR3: CASSLEPGQASEAFF. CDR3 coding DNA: TGCGCCAGCAGCTTGGAACCGGGACAGGCATCTGAAGCTTTCTTT.

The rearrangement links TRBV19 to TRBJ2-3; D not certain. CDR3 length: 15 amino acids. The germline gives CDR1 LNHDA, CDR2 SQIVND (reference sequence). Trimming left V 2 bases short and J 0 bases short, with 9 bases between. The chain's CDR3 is CASSIRRLSTDTQYF. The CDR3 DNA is TGTGCCAGTAGTATAAGGCGGCTTAGCACAGATACGCAGTATTTT.

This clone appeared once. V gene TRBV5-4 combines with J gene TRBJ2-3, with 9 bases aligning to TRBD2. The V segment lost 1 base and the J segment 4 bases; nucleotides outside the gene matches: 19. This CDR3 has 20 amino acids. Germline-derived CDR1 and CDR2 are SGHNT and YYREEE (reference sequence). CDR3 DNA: TGTGCCAGCAGCTTGTTCCGGGCTAGCGGGATTTCTCAGTTGGCAGATACGCAGTATTTT. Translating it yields CASSLFRASGISQLADTQYF.

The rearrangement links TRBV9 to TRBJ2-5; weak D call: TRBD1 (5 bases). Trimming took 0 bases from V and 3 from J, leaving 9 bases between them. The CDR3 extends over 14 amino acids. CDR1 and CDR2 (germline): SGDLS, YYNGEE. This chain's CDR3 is CASSVEGDKETQYF. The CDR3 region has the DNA TGTGCCAGCAGCGTAGAAGGGGATAAAGAGACCCAGTACTTC.

The CDR3 is CASSQEPGGPGNEQYF. CDR3 nucleotide sequence: TGTGCCAGCAGCCAAGAACCAGGGGGCCCGGGGAACGAGCAGTACTTC. The V gene is TRBV4-2, the J gene TRBJ2-5, with 8 bases lining up with TRBD1. The better agreement between TRBJ2-7 and the DNA end casts doubt on the J call. Germline V gene lookup returns CDR1 LGHNA and CDR2 YNFKEQ. This CDR3 has 16 amino acids.

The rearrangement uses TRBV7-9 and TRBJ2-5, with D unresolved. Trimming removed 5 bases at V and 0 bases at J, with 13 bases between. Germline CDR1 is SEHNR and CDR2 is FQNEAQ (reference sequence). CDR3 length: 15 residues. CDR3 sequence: CASSVPPVNQETQYF. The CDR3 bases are TGTGCCAGCAGCGTACCCCCGGTAAACCAAGAGACCCAGTACTTC. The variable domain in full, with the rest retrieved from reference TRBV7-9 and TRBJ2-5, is DTGVSQNPRHKITKRGQNVTFRCDPISEHNRLYWYRQTLGQGPEFLTYFQNEAQLEKSRLLSDRFSAERPKGSFSTLEIQRTEQGDSAMYLCASSVPPVNQETQYFGPGTRLLVL.

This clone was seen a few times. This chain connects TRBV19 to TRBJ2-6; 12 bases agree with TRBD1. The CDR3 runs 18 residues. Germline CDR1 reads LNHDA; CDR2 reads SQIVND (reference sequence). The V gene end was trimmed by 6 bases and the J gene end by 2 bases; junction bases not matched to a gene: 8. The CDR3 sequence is CASRGAGTGGAGANVLTF. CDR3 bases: TGTGCCAGTAGAGGGGCCGGGACAGGGGGCGCTGGGGCCAACGTCCTGACTTTC.

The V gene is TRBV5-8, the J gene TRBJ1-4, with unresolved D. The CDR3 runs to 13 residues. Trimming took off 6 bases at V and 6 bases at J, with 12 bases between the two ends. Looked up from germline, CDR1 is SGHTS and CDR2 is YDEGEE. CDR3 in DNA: TGTGCCAGCATTAGAGGATTCGATGAAAAACTGTTTTTT. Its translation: CASIRGFDEKLFF.